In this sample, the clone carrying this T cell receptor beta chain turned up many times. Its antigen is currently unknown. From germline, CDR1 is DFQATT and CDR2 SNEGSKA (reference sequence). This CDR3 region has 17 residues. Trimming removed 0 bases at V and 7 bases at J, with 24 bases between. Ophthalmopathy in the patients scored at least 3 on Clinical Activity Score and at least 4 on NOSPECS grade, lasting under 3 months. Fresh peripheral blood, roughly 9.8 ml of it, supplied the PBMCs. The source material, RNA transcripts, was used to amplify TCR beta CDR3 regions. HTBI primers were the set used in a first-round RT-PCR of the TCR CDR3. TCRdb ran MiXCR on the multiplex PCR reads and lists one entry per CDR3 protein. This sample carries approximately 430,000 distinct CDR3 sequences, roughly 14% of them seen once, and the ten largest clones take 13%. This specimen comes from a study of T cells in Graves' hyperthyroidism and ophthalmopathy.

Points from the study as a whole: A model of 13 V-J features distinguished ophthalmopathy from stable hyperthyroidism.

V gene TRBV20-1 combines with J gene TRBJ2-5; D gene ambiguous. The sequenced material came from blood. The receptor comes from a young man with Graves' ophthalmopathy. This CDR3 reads CSARDGPGQTRIGTQYF. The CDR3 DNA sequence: TGCAGTGCTAGAGATGGTCCTGGGCAGACTCGTATCGGGACCCAGTACTTC.